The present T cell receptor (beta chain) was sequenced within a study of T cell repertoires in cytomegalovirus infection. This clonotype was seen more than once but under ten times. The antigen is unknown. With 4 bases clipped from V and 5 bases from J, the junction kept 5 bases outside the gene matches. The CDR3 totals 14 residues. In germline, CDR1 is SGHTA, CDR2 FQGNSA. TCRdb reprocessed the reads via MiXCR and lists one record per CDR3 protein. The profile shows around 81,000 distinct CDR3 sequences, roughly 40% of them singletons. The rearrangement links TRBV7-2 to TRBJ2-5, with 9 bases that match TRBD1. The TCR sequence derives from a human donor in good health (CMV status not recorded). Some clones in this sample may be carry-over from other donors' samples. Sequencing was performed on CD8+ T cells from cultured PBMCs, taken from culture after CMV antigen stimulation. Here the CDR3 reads CASSWTGVGETQYF. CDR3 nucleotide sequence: TGTGCCAGCAGCTGGACAGGGGTGGGGGAGACCCAGTACTTC.